This T cell receptor beta chain came from a study of OX40 agonist ivuxolimab in advanced cancers. The assay was immunoSEQ multiplex PCR, and TCRdb's table has in-frame clones only and misses some. The sample contains tens of thousands of clones, 60% to 85% of which appear only once. The junction had 16 bases not matched to a gene; V was cut back by 5 bases and J by 13 bases. CDR1 is MNHEY, CDR2 SMNVEV, per germline (reference sequence). The CDR3 is 16 amino acids. The clonotype originates from an adult with an advanced solid tumor such as melanoma, head and neck, liver or kidney cancer. This specimen consisted of CD4+ or CD8+ T cells sorted from blood, obtained in a trial of the OX40 agonist ivuxolimab. The chain recombines TRBV27 with TRBJ1-6, with 8 nucleotides matching TRBD1. In DNA, the CDR3 is TGTGCCAGCAGTCTGACTCCCGACAGGGGCGGATACCCCCTCCACTTT. This sequence encodes CASSLTPDRGGYPLHF.